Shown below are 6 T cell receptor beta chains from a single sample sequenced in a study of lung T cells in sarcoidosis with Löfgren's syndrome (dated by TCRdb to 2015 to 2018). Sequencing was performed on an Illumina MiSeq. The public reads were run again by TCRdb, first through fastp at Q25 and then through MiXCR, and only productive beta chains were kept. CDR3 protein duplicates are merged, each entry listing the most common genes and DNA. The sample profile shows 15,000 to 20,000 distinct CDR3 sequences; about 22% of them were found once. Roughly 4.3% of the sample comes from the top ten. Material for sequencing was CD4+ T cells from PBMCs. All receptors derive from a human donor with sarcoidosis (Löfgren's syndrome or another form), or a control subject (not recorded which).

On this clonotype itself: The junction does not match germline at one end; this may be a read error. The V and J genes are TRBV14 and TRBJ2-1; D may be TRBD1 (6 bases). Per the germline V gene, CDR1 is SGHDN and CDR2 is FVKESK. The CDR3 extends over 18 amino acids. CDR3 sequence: CASGQDRGSLTVHNEQFF. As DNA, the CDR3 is TGTGCCAGCGGCCAAGATAGGGGGTCACTAACGGTACACAATGAGCAGTTCTTC.

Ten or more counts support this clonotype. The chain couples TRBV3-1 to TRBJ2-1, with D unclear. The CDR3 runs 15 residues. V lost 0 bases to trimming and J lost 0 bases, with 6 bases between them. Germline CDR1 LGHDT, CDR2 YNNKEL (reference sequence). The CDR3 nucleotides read TGTGCCAGCAGCCAAGAGTTTAGCTCCTACAATGAGCAGTTCTTC. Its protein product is CASSQEFSSYNEQFF.

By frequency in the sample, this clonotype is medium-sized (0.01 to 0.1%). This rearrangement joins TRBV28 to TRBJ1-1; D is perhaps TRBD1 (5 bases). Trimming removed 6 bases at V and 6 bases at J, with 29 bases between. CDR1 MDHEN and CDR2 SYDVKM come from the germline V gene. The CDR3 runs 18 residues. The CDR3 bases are TGTGCCAGCAGAGGTTGGACACTCTCGATGGGGGTAAGCGCTGAAGCTTTCTTT. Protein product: CASRGWTLSMGVSAEAFF.

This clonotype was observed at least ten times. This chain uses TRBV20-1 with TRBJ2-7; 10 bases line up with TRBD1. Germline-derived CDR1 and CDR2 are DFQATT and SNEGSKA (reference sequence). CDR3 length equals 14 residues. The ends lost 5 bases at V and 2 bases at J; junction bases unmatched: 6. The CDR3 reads CSADRDRGTYEQYF. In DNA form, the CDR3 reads TGCAGTGCTGACCGGGACAGGGGAACCTACGAGCAGTACTTC.

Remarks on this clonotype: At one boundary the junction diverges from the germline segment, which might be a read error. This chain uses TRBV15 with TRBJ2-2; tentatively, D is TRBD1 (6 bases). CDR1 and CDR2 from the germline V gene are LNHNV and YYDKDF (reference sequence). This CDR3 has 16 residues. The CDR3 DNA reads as TGTGTCACCAGCAGTCCGGGACACCGGAACATCGGGGAGCTGTTTTTT. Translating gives CVTSSPGHRNIGELFF.

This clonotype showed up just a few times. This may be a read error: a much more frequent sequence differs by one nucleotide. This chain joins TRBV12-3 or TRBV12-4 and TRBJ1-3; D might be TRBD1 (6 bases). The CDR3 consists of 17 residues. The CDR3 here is CTSSLGQGHGSGNTIYF. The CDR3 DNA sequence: TGTACCAGCAGTTTAGGGCAGGGGCACGGCTCTGGAAACACCATATATTTT.